Below, 3 T cell receptor beta chains from the same sample are listed, as sequenced in a study of cytomegalovirus exposure and HLA in healthy donors. The PCR was carried out with 60 Vbeta primers and 13 Jbeta primers. The repertoire was sequenced with immunoSEQ multiplex PCR; TCRdb's copy has only in-frame clones and lacks some. The sample gives around 100,000 clones, 55% to 75% of which show up once; approximately 8.6% is in the top ten. Sequenced material: PBMCs. Receptor source: a man younger than 45 in good health and CMV-seropositive.

This chain uses TRBV2 with TRBJ2-6; 8 bases line up with TRBD1. The length of the CDR3 is 15 residues. After removal of 6 bases from V and 2 bases from J, the junction contained 3 bases not matched to a gene. In germline, CDR1 is SNHLY, CDR2 FYNNEI. The CDR3 loop reads CASRLQGAGANVLTF. CDR3 nucleotide sequence: TGTGCCAGCAGATTACAGGGGGCTGGGGCCAACGTCCTGACTTTC.

This sequence joins TRBV7-2 and TRBJ2-1; 10 bases are shared with TRBD2. V lost 9 bases and J lost 8; bases outside the gene matches: 7. This CDR3 is 13 amino acids long. CDR1 and CDR2 (germline): SGHTA, FQGNSA. The CDR3 loop reads CARTSGPGDEQFF. The CDR3 nucleotides are TGTGCCAGGACTAGCGGGCCAGGGGATGAGCAGTTCTTC.

This clone showed up just once. The CDR3 sequence: CASSLQGSYGYTF. The CDR3 DNA reads TGTGCCAGCAGTCTCCAGGGTTCCTATGGCTACACCTTC. V gene TRBV6-5 combines with J gene TRBJ1-2; perhaps TRBD1 as D (5 bases). CDR1 is MNHEY, CDR2 SVGAGI, per germline. Deletions cut 5 bases from V and 4 bases from J, with 11 bases between. The CDR3 has 13 amino acids.